The 5 T cell receptor beta chains below were found in one sample sequenced in a study of blood T cell repertoires in COVID-19. Clones were sequenced by immunoSEQ multiplex PCR, and TCRdb holds only the in-frame ones, with some missing. The data contain approximately 180,000 clones, roughly nine tenths of them seen just once; the ten biggest clones take up roughly 2.4%. The sample was PBMCs or T cells enriched from blood (not recorded which). Receptor source: a woman in her thirties or forties with acute COVID-19.

Only a few counts were recorded for this clone. The chain is built from TRBV5-1 and TRBJ2-3, with TRBD2 matching 8 bases. The V and J ends lost 4 bases and 5 bases, in that order; junction bases with no gene match: 9. Germline CDR1 is SGHRS and CDR2 is YFSETQ. The CDR3 has 15 residues. As DNA, the CDR3 is TGCGCCAGCAGCACAAGCGGGGGACCAGTAGATACGCAGTATTTT. Translating it yields CASSTSGGPVDTQYF.

In this sample, this clone turned up once. The rearrangement joins TRBV2 to TRBJ2-7; 13 positions agree with TRBD2. This CDR3 is 17 amino acids long. Germline-derived CDR1 and CDR2 are SNHLY and FYNNEI. Trimming at V came to 2 bases and at J to 2 bases, leaving 6 bases not matched to a gene. CDR3: CASSENPGTSGAYEQYF. The CDR3 region has the DNA TGTGCCAGCAGTGAAAACCCCGGGACTAGCGGGGCCTACGAGCAGTACTTC.

This sequence joins TRBV5-1 and TRBJ2-3, with 8 bases aligning to TRBD2. Germline V gene sequence: CDR1 SGHRS, CDR2 YFSETQ. The CDR3 runs 16 residues. The trim removed 4 bases at V and 0 bases at J, leaving 7 bases unmatched. As DNA, the CDR3 is TGCGCCAGCAGCACCCAAGCGGGGGCGAGCACAGATACGCAGTATTTT. It yields the protein CASSTQAGASTDTQYF.

This clone has only a few counts. The CDR3 nucleotides are TGTGCCAGCAGTGATTCGGTTGAGTGGAGACAGCTGAACACTGAAGCTTTCTTT. Its protein is CASSDSVEWRQLNTEAFF. The chain carries TRBV6-1 and TRBJ1-1; TRBD1 might be the D (5 bases). The CDR3 extends over 18 amino acids. Germline V gives CDR1 MNHNS, CDR2 SASEGT. Trimming removed 3 bases at V and 0 bases at J, with 20 bases between.

This sequence joins TRBV2 and TRBJ2-7; 7 positions match TRBD1. CDR3 size: 16 residues. With 2 bases clipped from V and 3 bases from J, the junction kept 10 bases outside the gene matches. The germline V gene encodes CDR1 SNHLY and CDR2 FYNNEI. This chain's CDR3 is CASSEITGVESYEQYF. CDR3 sequence (DNA): TGTGCCAGCAGTGAAATTACAGGGGTGGAAAGCTACGAGCAGTACTTC.